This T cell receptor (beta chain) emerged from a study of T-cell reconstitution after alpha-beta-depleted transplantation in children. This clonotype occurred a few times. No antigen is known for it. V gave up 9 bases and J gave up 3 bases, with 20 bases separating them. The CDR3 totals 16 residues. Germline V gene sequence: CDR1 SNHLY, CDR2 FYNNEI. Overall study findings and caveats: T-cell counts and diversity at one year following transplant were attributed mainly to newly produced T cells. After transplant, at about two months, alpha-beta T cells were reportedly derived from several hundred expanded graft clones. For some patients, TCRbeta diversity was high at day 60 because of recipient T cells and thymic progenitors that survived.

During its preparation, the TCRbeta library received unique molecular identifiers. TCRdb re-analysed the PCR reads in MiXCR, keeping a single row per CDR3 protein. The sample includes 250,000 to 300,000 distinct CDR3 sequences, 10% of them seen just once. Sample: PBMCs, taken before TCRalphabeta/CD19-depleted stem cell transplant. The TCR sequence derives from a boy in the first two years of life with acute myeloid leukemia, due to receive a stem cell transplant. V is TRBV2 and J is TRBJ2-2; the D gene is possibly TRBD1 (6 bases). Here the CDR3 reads CASSRQASLDTGELFF. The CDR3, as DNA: TGTGCCAGTTCAAGACAGGCCTCTCTGGACACCGGGGAGCTGTTTTTT.